What follows are 28 T cell receptor beta chains derived from one specimen sequenced in a study of T cells in Graves' hyperthyroidism and ophthalmopathy. Amplification of TCR beta CDR3 regions used RNA as the template. With the HTBI primer set, the TCR CDR3 went through a first round of RT-PCR. TCRdb independently ran MiXCR on the multiplex PCR reads; one entry per CDR3 protein. The sample consists of roughly 700,000 distinct CDR3 sequences, approximately 40% of them appearing once. Sequencing input: blood. The receptors here all came from a woman between 40 and 50 years old with Graves' hyperthyroidism.

The rearrangement links TRBV12-3 or TRBV12-4 to TRBJ1-1; 9 nucleotides agree with TRBD1. The V segment lost 2 bases and the J segment 2 bases; nucleotides outside the gene matches: 6. This CDR3 has 16 amino acids. The CDR3 spells CASSLIPGQGNTEAFF. CDR3 in DNA: TGTGCCAGCAGTTTAATCCCGGGACAGGGTAACACTGAAGCTTTCTTT.

A single count supports this clonotype. V and J are TRBV20-1 and TRBJ2-2, with unresolved D. CDR1 DFQATT and CDR2 SNEGSKA come from the germline V gene (reference sequence). V lost 0 bases, J lost 8 bases, and 19 bases lay in between. The CDR3 is made up of 16 amino acids. The CDR3: CSARDTSAAKSGELFF. The CDR3 nucleotides read TGCAGTGCTAGAGATACCTCCGCGGCCAAGTCGGGGGAGCTGTTTTTT.

Here the CDR3 DNA reads TGTGCCAGCAGCTTAGCATCCGTGGGAGACTATGGCTACACCTTC. It specifies CASSLASVGDYGYTF. The chain couples TRBV7-8 to TRBJ1-2; no clear D gene. V was clipped by 0 bases and J by 3 bases, with 11 bases between them. Germline CDR1 reads SGHVS; CDR2 reads FQNEAQ. The CDR3 consists of 15 residues.

This clonotype occurred many times. This chain connects TRBV7-2 to TRBJ2-5, with D tentatively TRBD1 (8 bases). Per germline, CDR1 SGHTA and CDR2 FQGNSA. Trimming removed 4 bases from V and 1 base from J, with 13 bases in between. This CDR3 has 15 residues. CDR3 nucleotide sequence: TGTGCCAGCAGCTCACAGGGGGGGATCCAAGAGACCCAGTACTTC. Residues: CASSSQGGIQETQYF.

This clonotype showed up many times. The V gene is TRBV9, the J gene TRBJ1-4; no definite D call. The CDR3 loop spans 16 amino acids. V dropped 0 bases and J dropped 2 bases, with 11 bases sitting between them. Germline V lookup: CDR1 SGDLS, CDR2 YYNGEE. The CDR3 region is CASSVAGGVTNEKLFF. DNA for the CDR3: TGTGCCAGCAGCGTAGCTGGCGGGGTGACTAATGAAAAACTGTTTTTT.

A note on this clonotype: This may be a read error: a much more frequent sequence differs by one nucleotide. This sequence joins TRBV7-2 and TRBJ2-5, with D possibly being TRBD2 (5 bases). Germline V gene lookup returns CDR1 SGHTA and CDR2 FQGNSA. The CDR3 sequence is 16 residues long. The CDR3 is CANSLNGGRNQETQYF. The DNA for the CDR3 is TGTGCCAACAGCTTGAACGGCGGGCGAAACCAAGAGACCCAGTACTTC.

Turning to this clonotype: One junction end disagrees with the germline gene, perhaps due to a read error. The chain combines TRBV7-7 with TRBJ2-7; 10 bases are a match to TRBD2. Germline lookup yields CDR1 SSHAT and CDR2 FNYEAQ (reference sequence). The CDR3 is 15 amino acids. The CDR3, as DNA: TGTGCTAGCAGCTTAATGAGCGGGGGGGCGCACGAGCAGTACTTC. Residues: CASSLMSGGAHEQYF.

This clonotype was counted between two and nine times. The genes are TRBV6-5 and TRBJ2-6; 8 bases fit TRBD1. Germline CDR1 is MNHEY and CDR2 is SVGAGI. There are 17 residues in the CDR3. Trimming cost V 4 bases and J 0 bases; bases outside gene matches: 5. In nucleotides, the CDR3 is TGTGCCAGCAGTTTTGGGACAGGAGCCTCTGGGGCCAACGTCCTGACTTTC. Amino acid sequence: CASSFGTGASGANVLTF.

There are many counts of this clonotype. The chain joins TRBV29-1 to TRBJ1-1; weak D call: TRBD1 (5 bases). This CDR3 has 11 amino acids. Germline assignment: CDR1 SQVTM and CDR2 ANQGSEA. Trimming left V 4 bases short and J 8 bases short, with 11 bases between. CDR3 sequence: CSVVRAEEAFF. The CDR3 region has the DNA TGCAGCGTTGTCAGGGCGGAGGAAGCTTTCTTT.

The chain recombines TRBV11-2 with TRBJ1-2; TRBD1 might be the D (5 bases). The CDR3 loop spans 15 amino acids. From germline, CDR1 is SGHAT and CDR2 FQNNGV. Trimming took off 3 bases at V and 8 bases at J, with 19 bases between the two ends. CDR3 amino acids: CASSFRTGTRTGYTF. The CDR3 DNA follows: TGTGCCAGCAGCTTCCGAACCGGGACCCGGACCGGCTACACCTTC.

V usage is TRBV6-5 and J usage is TRBJ2-6; D tentatively reads TRBD1 or TRBD2 (6 bases each). V lost 7 bases and J lost 1, with 17 bases in between. Looked up from germline, CDR1 is MNHEY and CDR2 is SVGAGI. This CDR3 has 17 amino acids. This CDR3 reads CASTHGGIRSGANVLTF. In DNA, the CDR3 is TGTGCCAGCACCCACGGGGGCATTCGATCTGGGGCCAACGTCCTGACTTTC.

This clonotype came up many times. CDR3 nucleotides: TGCAGCGTTGAAGTGACAGGGGGAGAAGGGACTGAAGCTTTCTTT. It translates to CSVEVTGGEGTEAFF. This chain connects TRBV29-1 to TRBJ1-1, with TRBD1 matching over 9 bases. The CDR3 spans 15 residues. Germline lookup yields CDR1 SQVTM and CDR2 ANQGSEA. The J segment lost 5 bases and the V segment lost 1 base, leaving 8 bases of the junction unmatched.

This clonotype was recorded a few times. The rearrangement uses TRBV6-5 and TRBJ1-5, with D possibly TRBD1 on 6 matching bases. Trimming shortened V by 4 bases and J by 3 bases, and 10 bases separated the two germline ends. Germline V gives CDR1 MNHEY, CDR2 SVGAGI. The CDR3 extends over 14 amino acids. DNA of the CDR3: TGTGCCAGCAGTTCAGGGGAGCTCAATCAGCCCCAGCATTTT. The encoded protein is CASSSGELNQPQHF.

This clonotype came up many times. The chain has TRBV14 and TRBJ2-5, with 10 bases aligning to TRBD2. CDR3 length equals 17 residues. The germline V gene encodes CDR1 SGHDN and CDR2 FVKESK. V dropped 1 base and J dropped 5; count of bases not matched to a gene: 10. CDR3 nucleotides: TGTGCCAGCAGCCAAGGGAGGTCGACTAGCGGGTATGAGACCCAGTACTTC. It translates to CASSQGRSTSGYETQYF.

There are many counts of this clonotype. J is TRBJ1-2 and V is TRBV6-5, with TRBD1 matching 7 bases. The CDR3 spans 14 residues. Per germline, CDR1 MNHEY and CDR2 SVGAGI. V dropped 6 bases and J dropped 4; count of bases not matched to a gene: 8. In DNA, the CDR3 is TGTGCCAGCAGCCCGAGACAGGGAGGCTATGGCTACACCTTC. This sequence encodes CASSPRQGGYGYTF.

This clonotype was picked up many times. V and J are TRBV29-1 and TRBJ1-1, with D possibly matching TRBD1 (5 bases). The CDR3 totals 12 residues. Germline V gene sequence: CDR1 SQVTM, CDR2 ANQGSEA. Trimming cost V 7 bases and J 5 bases, with 14 bases left between them. This CDR3 reads CSGGRGGTEAFF. CDR3 coding DNA: TGCAGCGGTGGGAGGGGAGGGACTGAAGCTTTCTTT.

This clonotype was recorded many times. The chain combines TRBV10-3 with TRBJ2-7; the D gene could be TRBD1 or TRBD2 (5 bases each). CDR1 ENHRY and CDR2 SYGVKD come from the germline V gene. Trimming took off 5 bases at V and 3 bases at J, with 8 bases between the two ends. The CDR3 length is 12 residues. CDR3 residues: CAISRGLYEQYF. The DNA for the CDR3 is TGTGCCATCAGTCGGGGCCTCTACGAGCAGTACTTC.

This clonotype was seen a few times. The rearrangement links TRBV5-1 to TRBJ1-1, with D tentatively TRBD1 (6 bases). The V gene's germline CDR1 is SGHRS and CDR2 YFSETQ. Trimming took 0 bases from V and 4 from J, leaving 25 bases between them. The CDR3 loop spans 19 amino acids. CDR3 protein: CASSLEWFGQPKESTEAFF. The DNA for the CDR3 is TGCGCCAGCAGCTTGGAGTGGTTTGGACAGCCAAAAGAGTCCACTGAAGCTTTCTTT. Drawing the rest from reference TRBV5-1 and TRBJ1-1, the complete variable domain is KAGVTQTPRYLIKTRGQQVTLSCSPISGHRSVSWYQQTPGQGLQFLFEYFSETQRNKGNFPGRFSGRQFSNSRSEMNVSTLELGDSALYLCASSLEWFGQPKESTEAFFGQGTRLTVV.

V and J are TRBV10-2 and TRBJ1-1; possibly TRBD1 for D (5 bases). The length of the CDR3 is 14 residues. V was shortened by 6 bases and J by 2 bases, with 13 bases between the two germline ends. Germline CDR1 reads WSHSY; CDR2 reads SAAADI. As DNA, the CDR3 is TGCGCCAGCAGGGCCAGGGTATCAAACACTGAAGCTTTCTTT. This sequence encodes CASRARVSNTEAFF.

Regarding this clonotype: A read error may explain this, as a much larger clone is one base away. CDR3 amino acids: CSAGDWWEQYF. CDR3 bases: TGCAGTGCTGGAGATTGGTGGGAGCAGTACTTC. The chain links TRBV20-1 to TRBJ2-7; no clear D. There are 11 residues in the CDR3. Germline assignment: CDR1 DFQATT and CDR2 SNEGSKA (reference sequence).

This clonotype was found once. The chain couples TRBV11-2 to TRBJ2-7; D not resolved. The DNA end is more similar to TRBJ2-1, so the J call may be wrong. Per the germline V gene, CDR1 is SGHAT and CDR2 is FQNNGV. The CDR3 sequence is 14 residues long. In DNA, the CDR3 is TGTGCCAGCAGTCCCACCCCCAGCGACTATGAGCAGTTCTTC. Its protein is CASSPTPSDYEQFF.

The J gene is TRBJ2-5, the V gene TRBV5-1, with D unclear. Germline CDR1 and CDR2: SGHRS and YFSETQ. V was cut by 3 bases and J by 1 base, with 10 bases left in between. The CDR3 runs 14 residues. The CDR3 DNA reads as TGCGCCAGCAGCTCCGTAGGTTCCCAAGAGACCCAGTACTTC. Its protein is CASSSVGSQETQYF. The variable domain in full, with the rest retrieved from reference TRBV5-1 and TRBJ2-5, is KAGVTQTPRYLIKTRGQQVTLSCSPISGHRSVSWYQQTPGQGLQFLFEYFSETQRNKGNFPGRFSGRQFSNSRSEMNVSTLELGDSALYLCASSSVGSQETQYFGPGTRLLVL.

This clonotype came up many times. The chain is built from TRBV4-3 and TRBJ1-5; D gene ambiguous. Germline V CDR1 and CDR2: LGHNA, YSLEER. Trimming removed 3 bases from V and 0 bases from J, with 6 bases in between. The CDR3 consists of 14 residues. The CDR3 here is CASSQADSNQPQHF. The DNA for the CDR3 is TGCGCCAGCAGCCAGGCAGATAGCAATCAGCCCCAGCATTTT.

The J gene is TRBJ1-6, the V gene TRBV14; D ambiguous. Germline CDR1 is SGHDN and CDR2 is FVKESK. V lost 1 base to trimming and J lost 8 bases, with 15 bases between them. CDR3 length: 16 amino acids. The CDR3 sequence: CASSQGPGRLDSPLHF. CDR3 in DNA: TGTGCCAGCAGCCAAGGCCCCGGACGTCTGGATTCACCCCTCCACTTT. The full variable domain, its missing parts supplied by reference TRBV14 and TRBJ1-6, is EAGVTQFPSHSVIEKGQTVTLRCDPISGHDNLYWYRRVMGKEIKFLLHFVKESKQDESGMPNNRFLAERTGGTYSTLKVQPAELEDSGVYFCASSQGPGRLDSPLHFGNGTRLTVT.

The chain carries TRBV20-1 and TRBJ2-2; D is uncertain. Trimming stripped 5 bases from V and 4 bases from J, with 14 bases between. CDR3 length: 14 residues. Germline CDR1 reads DFQATT; CDR2 reads SNEGSKA (reference sequence). The CDR3 region has the DNA TGCAGTGCTCCACGTCTATCCAGCACCGGGGAGCTGTTTTTT. Amino acid sequence: CSAPRLSSTGELFF.

At least ten counts were recorded for this clonotype. The chain recombines TRBV2 with TRBJ1-5; D is uncertain. Trimming cost V 4 bases and J 6 bases, with 10 bases left between them. The CDR3 has 13 amino acids. Germline loops: CDR1 SNHLY, CDR2 FYNNEI. The CDR3 is CASSGALSQPQHF. CDR3 nucleotides: TGTGCCAGCAGTGGGGCTCTTAGTCAGCCCCAGCATTTT.

This clonotype appeared a few times. The chain is built from TRBV9 and TRBJ1-2, with no clear D. The CDR3 is 15 residues long. The V and J ends lost 0 bases and 0 bases respectively, with 9 bases between them. Per germline, CDR1 SGDLS and CDR2 YYNGEE. Here the CDR3 DNA reads TGTGCCAGCAGCGTAGGGAACAGCCCTAACTATGGCTACACCTTC. Translating gives CASSVGNSPNYGYTF.

The V and J genes are TRBV6-6 and TRBJ1-5, with D uncertain. Germline loops: CDR1 MNHNY, CDR2 SVGAGI (reference sequence). This CDR3 has 15 amino acids. The ends were cut back, 3 bases at V and 4 bases at J, with 13 bases in the middle. The CDR3 is CASSYGSGKNQPQHF. In DNA form, the CDR3 reads TGTGCCAGCAGTTATGGTTCGGGTAAGAATCAGCCCCAGCATTTT.